The clone carrying this T cell receptor (beta chain) was seen at least ten times. Antigen: not known. CDR1 SGHVS and CDR2 FQNEAQ come from the germline V gene. The germline V and J ends were trimmed by 2 bases and 0 bases, with 7 bases remaining between them. CDR3 length equals 14 residues. Time point of the sample: newly diagnosed GD, antithyroid drugs for less than 3 months. PBMC-derived RNA was used for the TCR library. This entry is derived from a study of regulatory T cells in long-lasting Graves disease. General study findings and limits: Possibly, too few samples lowered accuracy.

Building the TCR beta libraries relied on iRepertoire HTBI primers, and CDR3 regions underwent Arm-PCR. TCRdb redid the calling of the multiplex PCR reads with MiXCR, one entry per CDR3 protein. Found here are 600,000 to 650,000 distinct CDR3 sequences, 15% to 20% of them singletons; the top ten hold approximately 20%. The sample also formed part of further work on T cells in Graves' hyperthyroidism and ophthalmopathy.

The clonotype was recovered from a woman aged 25 to 45 with Graves disease. The starting material was peripheral blood mononuclear cells (PBMCs), obtained at new diagnosis, from a patient treated with antithyroid drugs. V is TRBV7-8 and J is TRBJ1-1; no definite D call. CDR3 amino acids: CASSLQPLNTEAFF. The CDR3 region has the DNA TGTGCCAGCAGCTTACAACCACTGAACACTGAAGCTTTCTTT.